These 13 T cell receptor beta chains share one sample of origin, sequenced in a study of early stage breast cancer tumors (dated by TCRdb to the late 2010s). Libraries were built with the immunoSEQ multiplex PCR assay. In its TCRdb copy, this immuneACCESS table keeps in-frame sequences only and misses some clones. Where compared with another copy, unresolved V genes explain less than half of these, and the others have no known cause. This sample lists roughly 9,900 clones; around 60% were detected once. The top ten clones comprise approximately 10% of the sample. The sequenced material came from breast tumor tissue. These receptors all come from a person in their sixties with breast cancer.

CDR3 in amino acids: CAISVWSYNEQFF. CDR3 DNA sequence: TGTGCCATCAGTGTTTGGAGTTACAATGAGCAGTTCTTC. This sequence joins TRBV10-3 and TRBJ2-1; D unresolved. Trimming took 4 bases from V and 4 from J, leaving 8 bases between them. CDR1 ENHRY and CDR2 SYGVKD come from the germline V gene. The CDR3 runs to 13 residues.

The chain couples TRBV9 to TRBJ1-5; D unresolved. From germline, CDR1 is SGDLS and CDR2 YYNGEE. Trimming cost V 0 bases and J 8 bases, with 9 bases left between them. The CDR3 contains 13 residues. The CDR3 coding sequence is TGTGCCAGCAGCGTAGGAGGGCCTGAGCCCCAGCATTTT. It codes for CASSVGGPEPQHF. The whole variable domain, filled in from reference TRBV9 and TRBJ1-5, reads DSGVTQTPKHLITATGQRVTLRCSPRSGDLSVYWYQQSLDQGLQFLIQYYNGEERAKGNILERFSAQQFPDLHSELNLSSLELGDSALYFCASSVGGPEPQHFGDGTRLSIL.

The chain carries TRBV2 and TRBJ1-2, with a weak D call TRBD1 (5 bases). This CDR3 has 13 amino acids. Trimming stripped 5 bases from V and 6 bases from J, with 13 bases between. CDR1 is SNHLY, CDR2 FYNNEI, per germline. The CDR3, as DNA: TGTGCCAGCAGTTGGGGGGAGATCGATGGCTACACCTTC. Its protein is CASSWGEIDGYTF.

This clone was counted a few times. The rearrangement joins TRBV5-5 to TRBJ2-5; the match to TRBD2 covers 13 bases. J lost 6 bases, V lost 1 base, and 9 bases had no gene match. The CDR3 is 17 amino acids. Germline lookup yields CDR1 SGHKS and CDR2 YYEKEE (reference sequence). In nucleotides, the CDR3 is TGTGCCAGCAGCTTGACCCTTGGGACTAGCGGGAAGAAGACCCAGTACTTC. This sequence encodes CASSLTLGTSGKKTQYF.

The chain is built from TRBV4-1 and TRBJ2-5, with TRBD1 matching 7 bases. The germline V gene encodes CDR1 MGHRA and CDR2 YSYEKL. This CDR3 comprises 16 residues. The V and J ends lost 1 base and 1 base, in that order; junction bases with no gene match: 6. This chain's CDR3 is CASSQGTGATQETQYF. Here the CDR3 DNA reads TGCGCCAGCAGCCAAGGGACAGGAGCCACCCAAGAGACCCAGTACTTC.

This sequence joins TRBV19 and TRBJ2-2, with 7 bases lining up with TRBD2. The CDR3 has 14 residues. Germline assignment: CDR1 LNHDA and CDR2 SQIVND (reference sequence). Trimming cost V 5 bases and J 3 bases; bases outside gene matches: 3. This chain's CDR3 is CASSAGRDTGELFF. The CDR3 region has the DNA TGTGCCAGTAGTGCGGGGAGGGACACCGGGGAGCTGTTTTTT.

V and J are TRBV9 and TRBJ1-1, with 7 bases lining up with TRBD1. The V gene's germline CDR1 is SGDLS and CDR2 YYNGEE. This CDR3 has 14 residues. V shed 1 base, J shed 2 bases, and the junction held 2 bases outside the gene matches. The CDR3 DNA is TGTGCCAGCAGCGTAACAGGGGTAAACACTGAAGCTTTCTTT. Amino acids: CASSVTGVNTEAFF.

The chain uses TRBV14 and TRBJ2-1; 7 bases are a match to TRBD2. Germline loops: CDR1 SGHDN, CDR2 FVKESK. Trimming at V came to 4 bases and at J to 4 bases, leaving 10 bases not matched to a gene. The CDR3 is made up of 16 amino acids. The CDR3: CASSPLRGGLYNEQFF. Here the CDR3 DNA reads TGTGCCAGCAGCCCCTTACGGGGAGGGCTATACAATGAGCAGTTCTTC.

V is TRBV5-1 and J is TRBJ2-1, with 12 bases identical to TRBD2. This CDR3 spans 18 amino acids. CDR1 is SGHRS, CDR2 YFSETQ, per germline. The trim removed 4 bases at V and 0 bases at J, leaving 8 bases unmatched. The CDR3 DNA reads as TGCGCCAGCAGCCCCGGGACTAGCGGGTTCAGCTCCTACAATGAGCAGTTCTTC. It yields the protein CASSPGTSGFSSYNEQFF.

The chain employs TRBV15 and TRBJ1-6; the D gene is possibly TRBD1 (6 bases). The germline CDR1 and CDR2 sequences are LNHNV and YYDKDF (reference sequence). Trimming took off 0 bases at V and 7 bases at J, with 13 bases between the two ends. The length of the CDR3 is 16 residues. CDR3 sequence reads: CATSRDPGAKNSPLHF. CDR3 DNA sequence: TGTGCCACCAGCAGAGATCCGGGGGCGAAGAATTCACCCCTCCACTTT.

V is TRBV29-1 and J is TRBJ1-3, with D possibly matching TRBD1 (5 bases). The germline CDR1 and CDR2 sequences are SQVTM and ANQGSEA. The CDR3 runs 12 residues. Trimming removed 5 bases from V and 4 bases from J, with 9 bases in between. In DNA form, the CDR3 reads TGCAGCGTTCAGGGTACGGGAAACACCATATATTTT. Residues: CSVQGTGNTIYF.

The J gene is TRBJ1-2, the V gene TRBV5-6; D is perhaps TRBD1 (5 bases). V lost 1 base and J 6 bases, leaving 22 bases between the germline ends. In germline, CDR1 is SGHDT, CDR2 YYEEEE. CDR3 length equals 17 residues. The CDR3 DNA sequence: TGTGCCAGCAGCTTGTTATACGATCCCTCCTGGGGCGATGGCTACACCTTC. This gives the protein CASSLLYDPSWGDGYTF.

The genes are TRBV25-1 and TRBJ2-4, with 12 positions matching TRBD1. The germline gives CDR1 MGHDK, CDR2 SYGVNS. The J segment lost 7 bases and the V segment lost 8 bases, leaving 3 bases of the junction unmatched. This CDR3 comprises 13 residues. CDR3 in amino acids: CASGDRGLNIQYF. The CDR3 DNA reads as TGTGCCAGCGGGGACAGGGGGCTGAACATTCAGTACTTC. The entire variable domain, with the rest obtained from reference TRBV25-1 and TRBJ2-4, is as follows: EADIYQTPRYLVIGTGKKITLECSQTMGHDKMYWYQQDPGMELHLIHYSYGVNSTEKGDLSSESTVSRIRTEHFPLTLESARPSHTSQYLCASGDRGLNIQYFGAGTRLSVL.